Following are 32 T cell receptor beta chains from one sample sequenced in a study of post-analysis software for immune sequencing data. Each TCR beta cDNA library carried unique molecular identifiers. TCRdb used MiXCR to reprocess the PCR reads, holding one entry per CDR3 protein. This table has around 700,000 distinct CDR3 sequences, approximately 59% appearing once. Antigens of these TCRs are unknown. Points from the study as a whole: Relative to controls, patients had about five TRBV segments at higher frequency, with TRBV5-6, TRBV5-1 and TRBV20-1 among these.

Source material: blood. These receptors were collected from a girl aged 2 to 10 with multiple sclerosis.

In DNA, the CDR3 is TGTGCCAGCAGTCCGGGACTTTTCTCGGGAGAGACCCAGTACTTC. It translates to CASSPGLFSGETQYF. The chain has TRBV12-3 or TRBV12-4 and TRBJ2-7; D perhaps matches TRBD2 (6 bases). The J call may be in error: the DNA end matches TRBJ2-5 better. The length of the CDR3 is 15 residues.

This clonotype was found once. The chain recombines TRBV14 with TRBJ2-7; the D gene is possibly TRBD1 (5 bases). Trimming took off 4 bases at V and 3 bases at J, with 10 bases between the two ends. This CDR3 is built from 13 residues. The germline CDR1 and CDR2 sequences are SGHDN and FVKESK. CDR3 DNA sequence: TGTGCCAGCAGCCCCCGACAGAACTACGAGCAGTACTTC. Its translation: CASSPRQNYEQYF.

This clonotype was recorded a few times. V gene TRBV12-3 or TRBV12-4 combines with J gene TRBJ1-2, with D possibly matching TRBD1 (5 bases). Trimming took off 2 bases at V and 13 bases at J, with 14 bases between the two ends. This CDR3 has 12 residues. Written as DNA, the CDR3 is TGTGCCAGCAGTTTAACTCTGGGGGAGAGCACCTTC. Encoded protein: CASSLTLGESTF.

The chain carries TRBV29-1 and TRBJ1-1; D is ambiguous. The CDR3 runs to 14 residues. Trimming left V 0 bases short and J 10 bases short, with 18 bases between. Germline CDR1 is SQVTM and CDR2 is ANQGSEA. The CDR3 region has the DNA TGCAGCGTTGAAGATCCGGGGAGCGTTTTGCGAGCTTTCTTT. Translated, it gives CSVEDPGSVLRAFF.

This clonotype came up a few times. This chain uses TRBV20-1 with TRBJ2-3; 10 bases fit TRBD2. The CDR3 runs 15 residues. V shed 3 bases and J 6 bases; nucleotides not matched to a gene: 9. The germline CDR1 and CDR2 sequences are DFQATT and SNEGSKA (reference sequence). The CDR3 DNA is TGCAGTGCTAGTCCTCTAGCGGGAGTTGGGGATACGCAGTATTTT. As protein: CSASPLAGVGDTQYF.

The chain combines TRBV12-5 with TRBJ2-1; D possibly corresponds to TRBD2 (5 bases). Germline V CDR1 and CDR2: LGHNT, FRNRAP. V lost 0 bases to trimming and J lost 7 bases, with 7 bases between them. The CDR3 has 13 residues. DNA of the CDR3: TGTGCTAGTGGTTTGGTACGGGGAAATGAGCAGTTCTTC. Protein product: CASGLVRGNEQFF.

This clonotype was detected only once. J is TRBJ2-2 and V is TRBV6-4; D is unresolved. This CDR3 is built from 12 residues. Trimming pared 8 bases from V and 1 base from J, leaving 5 bases between. Germline-derived CDR1 and CDR2 are MRHNA and SNTAGT. The chain's CDR3 is CASQRNTGELFF. The CDR3 nucleotides are TGTGCCAGCCAAAGGAACACCGGGGAGCTGTTTTTT.

This clonotype was picked up a small number of times. The V and J genes are TRBV6-1 and TRBJ2-7, with 11 bases matching TRBD2. This CDR3 has 18 amino acids. V lost 6 bases, J lost 3 bases, and 16 bases stayed unmatched. Germline lookup yields CDR1 MNHNS and CDR2 SASEGT. CDR3 coding DNA: TGTGCCAGCAGATCTGACAGGGGGATAGCGGGAGGGCTCTACGAGCAGTACTTC. This gives the protein CASRSDRGIAGGLYEQYF.

V and J are TRBV20-1 and TRBJ2-1, with 10 nucleotides matching TRBD2. V trimming: 0 bases; J trimming: 10 bases; junction bases outside the gene matches: 9. This CDR3 has 15 amino acids. The germline V gene has CDR1 DFQATT and CDR2 SNEGSKA (reference sequence). CDR3 sequence: CSAREGSSGSWEQFF. CDR3 sequence (DNA): TGCAGTGCTAGAGAAGGTTCTAGCGGGAGTTGGGAGCAGTTCTTC.

The rearrangement links TRBV29-1 to TRBJ2-1; 7 positions match TRBD2. The junction had 5 bases not matched to a gene; V was cut back by 3 bases and J by 3 bases. This CDR3 contains 14 residues. Germline loops: CDR1 SQVTM, CDR2 ANQGSEA. The CDR3 sequence is CSVEGPSGYNEQFF. The DNA for the CDR3 is TGCAGCGTTGAGGGTCCTAGCGGCTACAATGAGCAGTTCTTC.

The gene calls are TRBV7-6 and TRBJ1-2; D might be TRBD1 (6 bases). Germline lookup yields CDR1 SGHVS and CDR2 FNYEAQ. CDR3 length equals 17 residues. V lost 2 bases, J lost 7 bases, and 23 bases lay in between. CDR3 region: CASSLNGGRYPVCGYTF. The CDR3 DNA follows: TGTGCCAGCAGCTTAAATGGGGGCCGCTACCCCGTCTGTGGCTACACCTTC.

This clonotype was counted between two and nine times. V and J are TRBV12-3 or TRBV12-4 and TRBJ2-1, with unresolved D. V was clipped by 10 bases and J by 0 bases, with 19 bases between them. The CDR3 is 16 residues long. The CDR3 loop is CATAPAVFPSYNEQFF. CDR3 coding DNA: TGTGCCACGGCCCCGGCCGTCTTCCCCTCCTACAATGAGCAGTTCTTC.

The rearrangement links TRBV7-2 to TRBJ1-4; 12 bases map to TRBD1. CDR3 length equals 16 residues. Looked up from germline, CDR1 is SGHTA and CDR2 is FQGNSA. After removal of 5 bases from V and 8 bases from J, the junction contained 9 bases not matched to a gene. CDR3 amino acids: CASSTGTGGSREKLFF. In DNA, the CDR3 is TGTGCCAGCAGCACCGGGACAGGGGGCTCACGAGAAAAACTGTTTTTT.

The table lists this clonotype with a count of one. The chain combines TRBV12-3 or TRBV12-4 with TRBJ2-1; 8 bases fit TRBD2. Unmatched junction bases numbered 3, after V lost 4 bases and J lost 1 base. This CDR3 has 15 residues. CDR3 sequence: CASSSGLASYNEQFF. In DNA form, the CDR3 reads TGTGCCAGCAGTTCCGGACTAGCTTCCTACAATGAGCAGTTCTTC.

The chain couples TRBV5-1 to TRBJ2-1; 12 positions agree with TRBD2. Germline V gene sequence: CDR1 SGHRS, CDR2 YFSETQ. The CDR3 extends over 17 amino acids. V lost 0 bases to trimming and J lost 5 bases; unmatched junction nucleotides: 6. CDR3 protein: CASSLGLAGVSHNEQFF. CDR3 nucleotide sequence: TGCGCCAGCAGCTTGGGACTAGCGGGAGTCTCTCACAATGAGCAGTTCTTC.

The chain recombines TRBV4-1 with TRBJ2-7, with D possibly matching TRBD2 (5 bases). Per the germline V gene, CDR1 is MGHRA and CDR2 is YSYEKL. The ends were cut back, 4 bases at V and 0 bases at J, with 13 bases in the middle. The CDR3 sequence is 15 residues long. Here the CDR3 reads CASSPREGSSYEQYF. CDR3 in DNA: TGCGCCAGCAGCCCCCGAGAGGGTAGCTCCTACGAGCAGTACTTC.

The CDR3 reads CVTPNSGGISPPSYQETQYF. CDR3 DNA: TGTGTCACCCCGAACTCAGGGGGCATTTCCCCCCCCTCGTACCAAGAGACCCAGTACTTC. The chain recombines TRBV7-3 with TRBJ2-5; 8 bases are a match to TRBD1. In germline, CDR1 is SGHTA, CDR2 FQGTGA. The CDR3 is 20 residues long.

The chain is built from TRBV5-6 and TRBJ2-5; D not certain. There are 13 residues in the CDR3. Germline CDR1 is SGHDT and CDR2 is YYEEEE. The V end lost 1 base, the J end lost 2 bases, and 6 bases lay between the germline ends. This CDR3 reads CASSLLLQETQYF. CDR3 DNA sequence: TGTGCCAGCAGCTTGCTCTTACAAGAGACCCAGTACTTC.

This chain links TRBV7-3 with TRBJ2-3, with 9 bases aligning to TRBD2. Looked up from germline, CDR1 is SGHTA and CDR2 is FQGTGA. After removal of 4 bases from V and 6 bases from J, the junction contained 5 bases not matched to a gene. The CDR3 covers 14 residues. In DNA, the CDR3 is TGTGCCAGCAGCTGGGGACTAGCAGGGGATACGCAGTATTTT. As protein: CASSWGLAGDTQYF. The entire variable domain, with the rest obtained from reference TRBV7-3 and TRBJ2-3, is as follows: GAGVSQTPSNKVTEKGKYVELRCDPISGHTALYWYRQSLGQGPEFLIYFQGTGAADDSGLPNDRFFAVRPEGSVSTLKIQRTERGDSAVYLCASSWGLAGDTQYFGPGTRLTVL.

This clonotype turned up a few times. The V call is TRBV29-1, the J call TRBJ1-2; D is undetermined. V shed 5 bases and J shed 2 bases, with 12 bases lying between them. Germline values: CDR1 SQVTM, CDR2 ANQGSEA. This CDR3 has 13 residues. CDR3 bases: TGCAGCGTTTCCGAAGACCGAAACTATGGCTACACCTTC. Translated, it gives CSVSEDRNYGYTF.

This clonotype was counted a few times. This sequence joins TRBV20-1 and TRBJ2-1; D is ambiguous. Germline lookup yields CDR1 DFQATT and CDR2 SNEGSKA (reference sequence). Trimming stripped 0 bases from V and 11 bases from J, with 11 bases between. CDR3 size: 12 residues. CDR3 nucleotide sequence: TGCAGTGCTAGAGATCAAGGCGAGCAGCAGTTCTTC. It yields the protein CSARDQGEQQFF.

J is TRBJ2-4 and V is TRBV7-8; D is perhaps TRBD2 (6 bases). V lost 1 base and J 1 base, leaving 14 bases between the germline ends. Germline V gives CDR1 SGHVS, CDR2 FQNEAQ. This CDR3 is 17 amino acids long. The CDR3 spells CASSLVGRGGAKNIQYF. DNA of the CDR3: TGTGCCAGCAGCTTAGTCGGGAGAGGTGGGGCCAAAAACATTCAGTACTTC.

Concerning this clonotype itself: One junction end does not reproduce the germline sequence, and a read error may be involved. This chain joins TRBV10-1 and TRBJ2-7; possibly TRBD1 for D (6 bases). This CDR3 contains 13 residues. Germline CDR1 reads WNHNN; CDR2 reads SYGVQD (reference sequence). Here the CDR3 DNA reads TGCGCCGGCAGCCCCAGGGGCTCCTACGAGCAGTACTTC. It specifies CAGSPRGSYEQYF.

This chain joins TRBV15 and TRBJ1-5; no definite D call. With 0 bases removed from V and 5 bases from J, the gap between germline ends came to 5 bases. Germline V gives CDR1 LNHNV, CDR2 YYDKDF (reference sequence). The CDR3 contains 13 residues. CDR3 DNA: TGTGCCACCAGCAGAGATCGGCATCAGCCCCAGCATTTT. Translated, it gives CATSRDRHQPQHF.

The chain links TRBV4-2 to TRBJ2-7, with 12 bases that match TRBD2. Germline lookup yields CDR1 LGHNA and CDR2 YNFKEQ. CDR3 size: 16 residues. V shed 4 bases, J shed 1 base, and the junction held 5 bases outside the gene matches. CDR3 DNA: TGTGCCAGCAGCCCCAACGGACTAGCGGGATCCTACGAGCAGTACTTC. Amino acids: CASSPNGLAGSYEQYF.

The V and J genes are TRBV5-1 and TRBJ1-2; 7 nucleotides agree with TRBD1. The CDR3 loop spans 16 amino acids. Germline CDR1 is SGHRS and CDR2 is YFSETQ. V was clipped by 2 bases and J by 4 bases; unmatched bases: 11. Here the CDR3 reads CASSLQNDRAGYGYTF. The CDR3 coding sequence is TGCGCCAGCAGCTTACAAAATGACAGGGCTGGCTATGGCTACACCTTC.

The V and J genes are TRBV5-1 and TRBJ1-6; D is perhaps TRBD1 (5 bases). The CDR3 covers 15 residues. The ends were cut back, 3 bases at V and 2 bases at J, with 9 bases in the middle. From germline, CDR1 is SGHRS and CDR2 YFSETQ. The CDR3: CASSSGSAYNSPLHF. The DNA for the CDR3 is TGCGCCAGCAGCTCAGGGAGCGCCTATAATTCACCCCTCCACTTT.

In its sample, this clonotype was seen a few times. This chain links TRBV29-1 with TRBJ2-5; D remains unclear. The germline CDR1 and CDR2 sequences are SQVTM and ANQGSEA. The CDR3 extends over 13 amino acids. Deletions cut 0 bases from V and 1 base from J, with 6 bases between. The CDR3 region has the DNA TGCAGCGTTGAAGACAGCTCCCAAGAGACCCAGTACTTC. This codes for CSVEDSSQETQYF.

In this sample, this clonotype turned up a few times. CDR3 region: CAISESIPGTQYF. CDR3 sequence (DNA): TGTGCCATCAGTGAGTCAATCCCCGGAACCCAGTACTTC. The V gene is TRBV10-3, the J gene TRBJ2-5; D is unclear. CDR1 and CDR2 (germline): ENHRY, SYGVKD. Deletions cut 0 bases from V and 8 bases from J, with 10 bases between. The CDR3 loop spans 13 amino acids.

The chain recombines TRBV3-1 with TRBJ2-1, with a weak D call TRBD2 (6 bases). This CDR3 comprises 13 residues. CDR1 and CDR2 from the germline V gene are LGHDT and YNNKEL (reference sequence). V gave up 1 base and J gave up 11 bases, with 12 bases separating them. The CDR3: CASSQGRGSQQFF. The CDR3 nucleotides read TGTGCCAGCAGCCAAGGACGGGGGTCGCAGCAGTTCTTC.

This clonotype was detected a few times. V gene TRBV2 combines with J gene TRBJ2-5, with 8 positions matching TRBD2. V was pared by 3 bases and J by 5 bases, with 8 bases of the junction left unmatched. The CDR3 has 15 amino acids. CDR1 is SNHLY, CDR2 FYNNEI, per germline. In DNA, the CDR3 is TGTGCCAGCAGTGAGCAAGCGGGAGACCGGGAGACCCAGTACTTC. Its protein product is CASSEQAGDRETQYF.

This clonotype appeared once. The gene calls are TRBV10-3 and TRBJ1-2, with 7 bases that match TRBD1. Germline values: CDR1 ENHRY, CDR2 SYGVKD. The CDR3 has 16 amino acids. V trimming: 6 bases; J trimming: 3 bases; junction bases outside the gene matches: 13. The CDR3 region is CAISGQAAWGDYGYTF. The DNA of the CDR3 is TGTGCCATCAGCGGACAGGCAGCCTGGGGCGACTATGGCTACACCTTC.